The table lists the clone carrying this T cell receptor (beta chain) with a few counts. Its antigen is undetermined. A quantitative 5'-RACE method, one with molecular barcodes, was used to make TCR beta libraries. MiXCR, run by TCRdb on the 5' RACE reads, gives a single entry per CDR3 protein. Of about 540,000 distinct CDR3 sequences in the sample, roughly 13% were seen once. These data are taken from a study of CD8 T cells in ankylosing spondylitis. Findings of the study overall: The authors found the disease-linked clones to be CD8+ and relatively rare in peripheral blood. Researchers reportedly found disease-linked clones significantly enriched in matched ankylosing spondylitis synovial fluid. There was a TCR beta motif, made of several highly homologous variants, that appeared characteristic of ankylosing spondylitis blood. Previous work reported some of these motif variants in the synovial fluid and blood of reactive arthritis.

The sequence came from a male donor with ankylosing spondylitis. Sequences were obtained from blood, either unsorted or a sorted T cell fraction (not recorded which).

The CDR3 region has the DNA TGCGCCAGCAGCCCGACCGTTCGCGGGTTGGCTTACGAGCAGTACTTC. It is translated as CASSPTVRGLAYEQYF. V gene TRBV5-1 combines with J gene TRBJ2-7; D possibly corresponds to TRBD2 (5 bases). This CDR3 contains 16 residues. V was cut by 4 bases and J by 4 bases, with 21 bases left in between. CDR1 is SGHRS, CDR2 YFSETQ, per germline.